This T cell receptor beta chain stems from a study of T-cell reconstitution after alpha-beta-depleted transplantation in children. Study-level results: Alpha-beta T cells present about two months after transplant were reported to originate from several hundred expanded graft clones. At the one-year point after transplant, T-cell counts and TCRbeta diversity were found to come mostly from T cells that had been newly produced.

CDR1 is LGHNA, CDR2 YNFKEQ, per germline. CDR3 size: 16 residues. V trimming: 6 bases; J trimming: 4 bases; junction bases outside the gene matches: 8. Construction of the TCRbeta library involved unique molecular identifiers. A single record per CDR3 protein comes from TCRdb applying MiXCR to the PCR reads. The profile covers about 580,000 distinct CDR3 sequences, with roughly 24% appearing a single time and around an eighth taken by the ten largest. This clonotype was observed a single time. As yet, its antigen is unknown. The sequences come from PBMCs, mostly from graft donor cells, collected 360 days after TCRalphabeta/CD19-depleted stem cell transplant. V usage is TRBV4-2 and J usage is TRBJ2-1; the match to TRBD2 covers 11 bases. This clonotype was obtained from a boy under two years old who had a stem cell transplant for acute myeloid leukemia, so the T cells may come from the graft donor. The CDR3 bases are TGTGCCAGCAGGCGTGATACTAGCGGGGGTTACAATGAGCAGTTCTTC. Encoded protein: CASRRDTSGGYNEQFF.